The entry below gives a single T cell receptor beta chain sequence along with its context. As handled by the study authors: Amplification of reference gene primers provided the estimated nucleated cell counts. Sequencing used immunoSEQ multiplex PCR; TCRdb keeps in-frame clones, though not all of them. That table furnishes V, J and clone size, whereas the DNA furnished D and trimming. This sample has roughly 240,000 clones, with around 88% found just once. The source of the sample is a study of blood T cell repertoires in COVID-19. Across the study: From T cells, B-cell-depleted T cells, or PBMCs came the material, which was cDNA or gDNA.

With 3 bases clipped from V and 4 bases from J, the junction kept 6 bases outside the gene matches. Germline-derived CDR1 and CDR2 are SGHRS and YFSETQ. This CDR3 contains 14 residues. Residents of about two dozen US areas, aged about 18 to 89 years, made up the participants. What the recovered Cohort 3 donors had was two negative PCRs, clearance, or symptom resolution. Sequencing was carried out using PBMCs or T cells enriched from blood (not recorded which). The gene calls are TRBV5-1 and TRBJ1-1; 7 positions match TRBD1. The source of this sequence is a woman aged 50 to 60 who had recovered from COVID-19. As DNA, the CDR3 is TGCGCCAGCAGCTCACAGGGGTTCGGCACTGAAGCTTTCTTT. It is translated as CASSSQGFGTEAFF. Looking up the rest from reference TRBV5-1 and TRBJ1-1 gives the full variable domain: KAGVTQTPRYLIKTRGQQVTLSCSPISGHRSVSWYQQTPGQGLQFLFEYFSETQRNKGNFPGRFSGRQFSNSRSEMNVSTLELGDSALYLCASSSQGFGTEAFFGQGTRLTVV.